This T cell receptor beta chain appears in the sequencing data of a study of read filtering for tumor transcriptome and immune sequencing. There are 14 residues in the CDR3. Germline trimming cut 1 base from V and 12 bases from J; bases unmatched to any gene: 11. Germline V gene lookup returns CDR1 SGHAT and CDR2 FQNNGV. The library was built from about 400 ng RNA with molecular barcoded adaptors for alpha/delta and beta/gamma chains. TCRdb re-called the reads through MiXCR, storing one row per CDR3 protein. Altogether roughly 130,000 distinct CDR3 sequences are present, roughly 13% being singletons, with the ten largest covering approximately 11%. This clonotype was detected ten times or more.

Sequenced input: a population of CD138-negative cells sorted from bone marrow. The sequence was obtained from a donor at least 40 years old with multiple myeloma. The rearrangement joins TRBV11-2 to TRBJ1-1; 7 bases map to TRBD1. In DNA form, the CDR3 reads TGTGCCAGCAGCTTAGCCGGACAGGCCAAGATACCTTTCTTT. Protein: CASSLAGQAKIPFF.